This T cell receptor (beta chain) was recorded in a study of blood T cells in healthy people across ages. Using a J-beta primer mix together with a sample-barcoded 5' primer, a second PCR was run for about 7 to 12 cycles. Each CDR3 protein gets one entry after TCRdb re-called the 5' RACE reads with MiXCR. This sample has roughly 800,000 distinct CDR3 sequences, with 30% to 45% found just once. CDR3 length equals 13 residues. Germline loops: CDR1 SQVTM, CDR2 ANQGSEA. V was clipped by 6 bases and J by 2 bases, with 10 bases between them. The chain carries TRBV29-1 and TRBJ2-2, with no clear D. The clonotype was recovered from a man younger than 35 in good health. Sequencing input: blood. CDR3 nucleotide sequence: TGCAGCGTCCGACCTCTAAACACCGGGGAGCTGTTTTTT. Residues: CSVRPLNTGELFF.